The 20 T cell receptor beta chains below were found in one sample sequenced in a study of CD8+ T cells in alopecia areata. Extracted RNA was reverse transcribed into cDNA, the sequencing template. The assay was immunoSEQ multiplex PCR, and TCRdb's table has in-frame clones only and misses some. The data hold some 95,000 clones, with 40% to 55% observed a single time. Sequenced input: CD4+ T cells sorted from blood. These receptors were obtained from a human donor with alopecia areata.

In this sample, this clone turned up a few times. V gene TRBV27 combines with J gene TRBJ2-7; D gene unclear. The germline V and J ends were trimmed by 5 bases and 0 bases, with 8 bases remaining between them. The CDR3 consists of 13 residues. The germline V gene has CDR1 MNHEY and CDR2 SMNVEV (reference sequence). CDR3 amino acids: CASSETVSYEQYF. The CDR3 DNA reads TGTGCCAGCAGTGAGACTGTCTCCTACGAGCAGTACTTC.

J is TRBJ1-2 and V is TRBV10-1; D is uncertain. CDR3 size: 13 residues. In germline, CDR1 is WNHNN, CDR2 SYGVQD (reference sequence). Trimming pared 5 bases from V and 4 bases from J, leaving 11 bases between. CDR3 region: CASSKGEGYGYTF. CDR3 DNA sequence: TGCGCCAGCAGTAAGGGAGAAGGCTATGGCTACACCTTC.

In this sample, this clone turned up a few times. This chain connects TRBV30 to TRBJ2-7, with D tentatively TRBD1 (6 bases). Trimming shortened V by 3 bases and J by 6 bases, and 15 bases separated the two germline ends. The CDR3 length is 13 residues. Germline CDR1 and CDR2: GTSNPN and SVGIG (reference sequence). CDR3 in DNA: TGTGCCTGGAGAGAACAGGGCTGGGGCGAGCAGTACTTC. It encodes CAWREQGWGEQYF.

The sample holds a few counts of this clone. The sample holds other DNA sequences that translate to the same CDR3. The J gene is TRBJ2-3, the V gene TRBV29-1; no definite D call. With 4 bases removed from V and 1 base from J, the gap between germline ends came to 0 bases. CDR3 length equals 10 residues. The germline gives CDR1 SQVTM, CDR2 ANQGSEA. CDR3 in amino acids: CSVGTDTQYF. In nucleotides, the CDR3 is TGCAGCGTTGGCACAGATACGCAGTATTTT.

This clone turned up a few times. The chain combines TRBV30 with TRBJ2-2; no clear D gene. V was pared by 0 bases and J by 6 bases, with 8 bases between. The germline V gene encodes CDR1 GTSNPN and CDR2 SVGIG (reference sequence). This CDR3 has 13 amino acids. The CDR3 loop reads CAWSVRVAGELFF. The CDR3 DNA is TGTGCCTGGAGTGTACGGGTGGCCGGGGAGCTGTTTTTT.

V usage is TRBV7-9 and J usage is TRBJ2-3; D is ambiguous. The germline CDR1 and CDR2 sequences are SEHNR and FQNEAQ (reference sequence). The CDR3 has 12 amino acids. The germline V and J ends were trimmed by 4 bases and 4 bases, with 6 bases remaining between them. CDR3 DNA sequence: TGTGCCAGCAGCTGGGTGGCAGATACGCAGTATTTT. This translates into CASSWVADTQYF.

The V and J genes are TRBV29-1 and TRBJ2-5; 7 nucleotides agree with TRBD1. The V and J ends lost 6 bases and 2 bases, in that order; junction bases with no gene match: 12. The CDR3 totals 15 residues. The germline gives CDR1 SQVTM, CDR2 ANQGSEA. CDR3 nucleotide sequence: TGCAGCGTCGGCGTGACAGGGAGTACACAAGAGACCCAGTACTTC. It is translated as CSVGVTGSTQETQYF.

The rearrangement joins TRBV29-1 to TRBJ2-3; D tentatively reads TRBD1 or TRBD2 (5 bases each). Per the germline V gene, CDR1 is SQVTM and CDR2 is ANQGSEA. This CDR3 is 13 amino acids long. Trimming took 3 bases from V and 8 from J, leaving 15 bases between them. CDR3 sequence: CSVDSYTGTTQYF. The DNA for the CDR3 is TGCAGCGTTGACTCCTACACGGGGACTACGCAGTATTTT.

This sequence joins TRBV7-2 and TRBJ2-7; no clear D gene. The V end lost 2 bases, the J end lost 2 bases, and 13 bases lay between the germline ends. This CDR3 is built from 15 residues. The germline V gene encodes CDR1 SGHTA and CDR2 FQGNSA. CDR3 sequence: CASSLPTVPPYEQYF. CDR3 DNA: TGTGCCAGCAGCTTACCTACAGTGCCCCCCTACGAGCAGTACTTC.

The chain has TRBV6-5 and TRBJ2-7; perhaps D is TRBD1 or TRBD2 (5 bases each). The CDR3 runs to 14 residues. Trimming removed 6 bases from V and 2 bases from J, with 14 bases in between. Germline V lookup: CDR1 MNHEY, CDR2 SVGAGI. In DNA, the CDR3 is TGTGCCAGCAGACCCCGGGACGGACCCTACGAGCAGTACTTC. This gives the protein CASRPRDGPYEQYF.

This chain connects TRBV5-1 to TRBJ2-7, with D perhaps TRBD1 (5 bases). CDR1 is SGHRS, CDR2 YFSETQ, per germline. The CDR3 has 11 amino acids. Trimming cost V 4 bases and J 6 bases, with 8 bases left between them. CDR3 sequence: CASSLDSEQYF. CDR3 bases: TGCGCCAGCAGCCTAGACAGCGAGCAGTACTTC.

The V gene is TRBV29-1, the J gene TRBJ1-3; D is uncertain. CDR1 is SQVTM, CDR2 ANQGSEA, per germline. The V and J ends lost 4 bases and 0 bases respectively, with 4 bases between them. CDR3 length equals 12 residues. CDR3 in amino acids: CSVVDSGNTIYF. DNA of the CDR3: TGCAGCGTTGTAGACTCTGGAAACACCATATATTTT.

This clone was detected a few times. V and J are TRBV30 and TRBJ2-3; D gene uncertain. The CDR3 consists of 12 residues. Germline V gene sequence: CDR1 GTSNPN, CDR2 SVGIG (reference sequence). V was trimmed by 1 base and J by 3 bases, leaving 5 bases between them. The CDR3 reads CAWSANTDTQYF. The CDR3 coding sequence is TGTGCCTGGAGTGCCAATACAGATACGCAGTATTTT.

In this sample, this clone turned up a few times. The chain uses TRBV29-1 and TRBJ2-5, with 9 nucleotides matching TRBD1. The CDR3 has 13 amino acids. V shed 8 bases and J 7 bases; nucleotides not matched to a gene: 11. The germline CDR1 and CDR2 sequences are SQVTM and ANQGSEA. CDR3 nucleotide sequence: TGCAGCAAACAGGGGGCTGCTGGGGGGACCCAGTACTTC. It is translated as CSKQGAAGGTQYF.

This clone was seen more than once but under ten times. V and J are TRBV15 and TRBJ2-1, with 11 nucleotides matching TRBD1. The CDR3 has 14 residues. CDR1 LNHNV and CDR2 YYDKDF come from the germline V gene (reference sequence). V dropped 6 bases and J dropped 5; count of bases not matched to a gene: 3. The CDR3 DNA sequence: TGTGCCACCAGTAGGACAGGGGGCCACAATGAGCAGTTCTTC. The encoded protein is CATSRTGGHNEQFF.

The CDR3, as DNA: TGTGCCAGCAGCTCCTCTAGCGGGGTTCAAGAGACCCAGTACTTC. This translates into CASSSSSGVQETQYF. This chain links TRBV13 with TRBJ2-5; 9 bases match TRBD2. Germline values: CDR1 PRHDT, CDR2 FYEKMQ (reference sequence). The CDR3 extends over 15 amino acids. With V trimmed by 4 bases and J by 2 bases, 5 bases remained unmatched.

As for this clone: The junction shows a germline mismatch at one end, possibly a read error. CDR3 region: CASSLPGTEHLF. CDR3 nucleotide sequence: TGTGCCAGCAGCTTGCCCGGGACAGAACATCTCTTT. The chain links TRBV7-9 to TRBJ2-3; 7 bases fit TRBD1. This CDR3 contains 12 residues. In germline, CDR1 is SEHNR, CDR2 FQNEAQ (reference sequence).

The chain uses TRBV29-1 and TRBJ2-2; a possible D gene is TRBD2 (5 bases). The germline V and J ends were trimmed by 5 bases and 5 bases, with 12 bases remaining between them. Germline V CDR1 and CDR2: SQVTM, ANQGSEA. The CDR3 length is 13 residues. CDR3 sequence: CSVTPGTTGELFF. As DNA, the CDR3 is TGCAGCGTTACCCCGGGAACGACCGGGGAGCTGTTTTTT.

The V gene is TRBV7-8, the J gene TRBJ1-5; TRBD1 aligns across 7 bases. V was pared by 5 bases and J by 2 bases, with 9 bases of the junction left unmatched. The CDR3 runs 16 residues. The germline gives CDR1 SGHVS, CDR2 FQNEAQ. CDR3 sequence (DNA): TGTGCCAGCAGCCAGCGACAGGGAAGGGGCAATCAGCCCCAGCATTTT. As protein: CASSQRQGRGNQPQHF.

This clone was seen a handful of times. V gene TRBV29-1 combines with J gene TRBJ2-1; D is possibly TRBD2 (6 bases). Per germline, CDR1 SQVTM and CDR2 ANQGSEA. Trimming left V 3 bases short and J 3 bases short, with 9 bases between. This CDR3 comprises 13 residues. The CDR3 sequence is CSVDTSSYNEQFF. The CDR3 coding sequence is TGCAGCGTTGACACTAGCAGCTACAATGAGCAGTTCTTC.